These T cell receptor beta chains were read from a single sample in a study of blood T cell repertoires in COVID-19. The method was immunoSEQ multiplex PCR; TCRdb's version includes in-frame clones alone and lacks a portion of them. The profile shows about 34,000 clones, almost 90% of them singletons. The sequenced sample was peripheral blood. Receptor source: a human donor with active COVID-19. The donor label of this sample is uncertain. The CDR3 runs from the conserved cysteine through the conserved F or W. A D gene is named only where the DNA matches it firmly. The size entry is marked missing in some rows and otherwise reads once, few, many or a size class.

j_gene,d_gene,v_gene,abundance,CDR3nt,CDR3aa
TRBJ1-3,TRBD1,TRBV18,.,TGTGCCAGCTCACGAGAGACAGGGGCGACAAACACCATATATTTT,CASSRETGATNTIYF
TRBJ1-5,.,TRBV4-3,.,TGCGCCAGCAGCCAAGATATGGGAGGGCTGCGCAATCAGCCCCAGCATTTT,CASSQDMGGLRNQPQHF
TRBJ2-1,.,TRBV7-3,.,TGTGCCAGCAGCTTGACTCCGGGGGCCTACAATGAGCAGTTCTTC,CASSLTPGAYNEQFF
TRBJ2-2,.,TRBV7-8,.,TGTGCCAGCAGCCCGGACAGCCCCGCCACCGGGGAGCTGTTTTTT,CASSPDSPATGELFF
TRBJ2-7,TRBD1,TRBV27,few,TGTGCCAGCAGCCCAATGGACAGGGCCTACTACGAGCAGTACTTC,CASSPMDRAYYEQYF
TRBJ2-7,TRBD2,TRBV4-3,.,TGCGCCAGCAGCCAAGATTGGACTAGAAGTGGCGAGCAGTACTTC,CASSQDWTRSGEQYF
TRBJ2-7,.,TRBV13,.,TGTGCCAGCAGCTTAGTCTCGGGGTCCGAGCAGTACTTC,CASSLVSGSEQYF
TRBJ1-1,.,TRBV7-8,.,TGTGCCAGCAGCCCCTACACGGGACACAACACTGAAGCTTTCTTT,CASSPYTGHNTEAFF
TRBJ2-5,TRBD2,TRBV4-3,.,TGCGCCAGCAGCCAAGGGGAAGCAGGAGCGGGGGGGCGTGAGACCCAGTACTTC,CASSQGEAGAGGRETQYF
TRBJ1-6,TRBD1,TRBV2,.,TGTGCCAGCACCGGGACAGCCCGTACGTATAATTCACCCCTCCACTTT,CASTGTARTYNSPLHF
TRBJ2-7,.,TRBV28,.,TGTGCCAGCAGTTTGACAGCAGGACCGGCCTCCTACGAGCAGTACTTC,CASSLTAGPASYEQYF
TRBJ2-1,.,TRBV7-2,.,TGTGCCAGCAGCTTAGCTTCTCAGGGGCCTTCCTACAATGAGCAGTTCTTC,CASSLASQGPSYNEQFF
TRBJ2-7,.,TRBV6-1,.,TGTGCCAGCAGTGAAGGGGGGCCGACCTACGAGCAGTACTTC,CASSEGGPTYEQYF
TRBJ2-3,.,TRBV6-5,.,TGTGCCAGCAGTTCAGGGCGGGGTCACACAGATACGCAGTATTTT,CASSSGRGHTDTQYF
TRBJ1-2,.,TRBV28,.,TGTGCCGAAGGGGAGGGGGGAGGCTATGGCTACACCTTC,CAEGEGGGYGYTF
TRBJ1-2,.,TRBV5-1,.,TGCGCCAGCAGCTTGAGTCCGGGAAACTATGGCTACACCTTC,CASSLSPGNYGYTF
TRBJ2-7,TRBD1,TRBV7-3,.,TGTGCCAGCAGCCTCAGACAGGGGAACGAGCAGTACTTC,CASSLRQGNEQYF
TRBJ1-1,.,TRBV13,.,TGTGCCAGCAGCCTTAAAGGTGTGGGACTGGAAGCTTTCTTT,CASSLKGVGLEAFF
TRBJ1-5,.,TRBV5-1,.,TGCGCCAGCAGCTTAATGGGTCCTAGTCAGCCCCAGCATTTT,CASSLMGPSQPQHF
TRBJ2-3,TRBD2,TRBV29-1,.,TGCAGCGTGCTTCTGGAGCGGGGGTTGTCAGATACGCAGTATTTT,CSVLLERGLSDTQYF
TRBJ2-5,TRBD1,TRBV6-5,once,TGTGCCAGCAGTTACGGGACAGCAGCTCAAGAGACCCAGTACTTC,CASSYGTAAQETQYF
TRBJ2-3,TRBD2,TRBV25-1,.,TGTGCCAGCAGTGAAATTGGAGCGGGGACCACAGATACGCAGTATTTT,CASSEIGAGTTDTQYF
TRBJ1-1,.,TRBV2,.,TGTGCCAGCTCCCAACAACCCACAGGATCTACTGAAGCTTTCTTT,CASSQQPTGSTEAFF
TRBJ2-2,.,TRBV6-2/TRBV6-3,.,TGTGCCAGCAGTTACTCGGACACCCGACTCACCGGGGAGCTGTTTTTT,CASSYSDTRLTGELFF
TRBJ2-1,.,TRBV19,.,TGTGCCAGTAGTATTGTTGGGGGGGGCGCGATCAGTGAGCAGTTCTTC,CASSIVGGGAISEQFF
TRBJ2-3,TRBD1,TRBV7-2,.,TGTGCCAGCAGCTTAGTGGGGACAGGCCGCACAGATACGCAGTATTTT,CASSLVGTGRTDTQYF
TRBJ2-5,TRBD1,TRBV6-5,.,TGTGCCAGCAGTCGACAGGGAAAGACCCAGTACTTC,CASSRQGKTQYF
TRBJ2-3,TRBD2,TRBV7-2,.,TGTGCCAGCAGCTTATCTCTAGCGGGGGGGCAAGATACGCAGTATTTT,CASSLSLAGGQDTQYF
TRBJ2-7,TRBD2,TRBV11-2,few,TGTGCCAGCAGCCTCATGCCGGGACTAGCGGGCTACGAGCAGTACTTC,CASSLMPGLAGYEQYF
TRBJ2-3,TRBD2,TRBV19,.,TGTGCCAGTAGTGTTAGCGGGGGAACCACAGATACGCAGTATTTT,CASSVSGGTTDTQYF
TRBJ1-2,.,TRBV25-1,.,TGTGCCAGCAGTGAGTATGACAGCCGAAACTATGGCTACACCTTC,CASSEYDSRNYGYTF
TRBJ2-3,.,TRBV4-3,.,TGCGCCAGCAGCCAATCTATTTCGGATACGCAGTATTTT,CASSQSISDTQYF
TRBJ2-7,.,TRBV6-2/TRBV6-3,few,TGTGCCAGCAGTTCCTCCAGGTGGGAGCAGTACTTC,CASSSSRWEQYF
TRBJ1-2,.,TRBV7-9,.,TGTGCCAGCAGCTCAAACAGGGCTGGCTACACCTTC,CASSSNRAGYTF
TRBJ2-5,.,TRBV9,.,TGTGCCAGCAGCCCCGGCCTAGCGATATACCAAGAGACCCAGTACTTC,CASSPGLAIYQETQYF
TRBJ1-1,.,TRBV19,.,TGTGCCAGTAGTATAGTGGGCAGGGCCGGCACTGAAGCTTTCTTT,CASSIVGRAGTEAFF
TRBJ2-2,TRBD2,TRBV7-2,.,TGTGCCAGCAGCTTAGAACTAGCGTGGACCGGGGAGCTGTTTTTT,CASSLELAWTGELFF
TRBJ1-6,.,TRBV5-6,.,TGTGCCAGCAGCTTGGCAGCGGTGGCCCTCCACTTT,CASSLAAVALHF
TRBJ1-3,.,TRBV10-3,.,TGTGCCATCAGTGGTCGGAGCTCTGGAAACACCATATATTTT,CAISGRSSGNTIYF
TRBJ1-2,.,TRBV6-5,.,TGTGCCAGCAGGGACACAGGGAACACACGCTATGGCTACACCTTC,CASRDTGNTRYGYTF
TRBJ1-5,TRBD1,TRBV6-5,few,TGTGCCAGCAGTCCACAGGGGGGAGGCAATCAGCCCCAGCATTTT,CASSPQGGGNQPQHF
TRBJ1-1,TRBD1,TRBV6-5,.,TGTGCCAGCAGAGACAGGGTCCCCCAGAACACTGAAGCTTTCTTT,CASRDRVPQNTEAFF
TRBJ1-1,.,TRBV7-3,once,TGTGCCAGCAGCTTTGGCAGGAACACTGAAGCTTTCTTT,CASSFGRNTEAFF
TRBJ1-4,.,TRBV4-1,.,TGCGCCAGCAGCCTTCTGAGGGGGGGGGCGGAAAAACTGTTTTTT,CASSLLRGGAEKLFF
TRBJ2-7,.,TRBV2,once,TGTGCCAGCAAAGCTCAGGGAAGCTCCTACGAGCAGTACTTC,CASKAQGSSYEQYF
TRBJ2-1,TRBD2,TRBV5-1,.,TGCGCCAGCAGCTTTACTAGCGGGGTTTCCAATGAGCAGTTCTTC,CASSFTSGVSNEQFF
TRBJ1-2,.,TRBV9,.,TGTGCCAGCAGCGTAGAGCCCGTACCGGGGTTGGGCTACACCTTC,CASSVEPVPGLGYTF
TRBJ2-4,TRBD1,TRBV5-1,.,TGCGCCAGCAGCTTGGGCCCAGGGGGCATCTGGGAAAACATTCAGTACTTC,CASSLGPGGIWENIQYF
TRBJ1-2,TRBD1,TRBV6-5,.,TGTGCCAGCAGGATGACAGGGGGCGATGGCTACACCTTC,CASRMTGGDGYTF
TRBJ2-1,TRBD2,TRBV4-3,.,TGCGCCAGCAGTAGCGGGGGGGCGGATGGGCAGTTCTTC,CASSSGGADGQFF
TRBJ1-2,.,TRBV18,.,TGTGCCAGCTCACCTCCCTCAATGGGGGGCTATGGCTACACCTTC,CASSPPSMGGYGYTF
TRBJ2-2,.,TRBV19,few,TGTGCCAGTAACAGCCTGAACACCGGGGAGCTGTTTTTT,CASNSLNTGELFF
TRBJ2-1,.,TRBV9,.,TGTGCCAGCAGCGTAGAAGTCGGGGTGGTGTCCTACAATGAGCAGTTCTTC,CASSVEVGVVSYNEQFF
TRBJ1-4,.,TRBV4-1,.,TGCGCCAGCAGCCGGGGGGTTGGCGATGAAAAACTGTTTTTT,CASSRGVGDEKLFF
TRBJ2-5,.,TRBV9,.,TGTGCCAGCAGCCTTGCGGGTTTCCAAGAGACCCAGTACTTC,CASSLAGFQETQYF
TRBJ2-3,.,TRBV9,.,TGTGCCAGCAGCGGACAGGTCCTTGGGAACACAGATACGCAGTATTTT,CASSGQVLGNTDTQYF
TRBJ2-2,TRBD2,TRBV5-8,.,TGTGCCAGCAGCTTGGGGGTAGCGGGGCCTAACACCGGGGAGCTGTTTTTT,CASSLGVAGPNTGELFF